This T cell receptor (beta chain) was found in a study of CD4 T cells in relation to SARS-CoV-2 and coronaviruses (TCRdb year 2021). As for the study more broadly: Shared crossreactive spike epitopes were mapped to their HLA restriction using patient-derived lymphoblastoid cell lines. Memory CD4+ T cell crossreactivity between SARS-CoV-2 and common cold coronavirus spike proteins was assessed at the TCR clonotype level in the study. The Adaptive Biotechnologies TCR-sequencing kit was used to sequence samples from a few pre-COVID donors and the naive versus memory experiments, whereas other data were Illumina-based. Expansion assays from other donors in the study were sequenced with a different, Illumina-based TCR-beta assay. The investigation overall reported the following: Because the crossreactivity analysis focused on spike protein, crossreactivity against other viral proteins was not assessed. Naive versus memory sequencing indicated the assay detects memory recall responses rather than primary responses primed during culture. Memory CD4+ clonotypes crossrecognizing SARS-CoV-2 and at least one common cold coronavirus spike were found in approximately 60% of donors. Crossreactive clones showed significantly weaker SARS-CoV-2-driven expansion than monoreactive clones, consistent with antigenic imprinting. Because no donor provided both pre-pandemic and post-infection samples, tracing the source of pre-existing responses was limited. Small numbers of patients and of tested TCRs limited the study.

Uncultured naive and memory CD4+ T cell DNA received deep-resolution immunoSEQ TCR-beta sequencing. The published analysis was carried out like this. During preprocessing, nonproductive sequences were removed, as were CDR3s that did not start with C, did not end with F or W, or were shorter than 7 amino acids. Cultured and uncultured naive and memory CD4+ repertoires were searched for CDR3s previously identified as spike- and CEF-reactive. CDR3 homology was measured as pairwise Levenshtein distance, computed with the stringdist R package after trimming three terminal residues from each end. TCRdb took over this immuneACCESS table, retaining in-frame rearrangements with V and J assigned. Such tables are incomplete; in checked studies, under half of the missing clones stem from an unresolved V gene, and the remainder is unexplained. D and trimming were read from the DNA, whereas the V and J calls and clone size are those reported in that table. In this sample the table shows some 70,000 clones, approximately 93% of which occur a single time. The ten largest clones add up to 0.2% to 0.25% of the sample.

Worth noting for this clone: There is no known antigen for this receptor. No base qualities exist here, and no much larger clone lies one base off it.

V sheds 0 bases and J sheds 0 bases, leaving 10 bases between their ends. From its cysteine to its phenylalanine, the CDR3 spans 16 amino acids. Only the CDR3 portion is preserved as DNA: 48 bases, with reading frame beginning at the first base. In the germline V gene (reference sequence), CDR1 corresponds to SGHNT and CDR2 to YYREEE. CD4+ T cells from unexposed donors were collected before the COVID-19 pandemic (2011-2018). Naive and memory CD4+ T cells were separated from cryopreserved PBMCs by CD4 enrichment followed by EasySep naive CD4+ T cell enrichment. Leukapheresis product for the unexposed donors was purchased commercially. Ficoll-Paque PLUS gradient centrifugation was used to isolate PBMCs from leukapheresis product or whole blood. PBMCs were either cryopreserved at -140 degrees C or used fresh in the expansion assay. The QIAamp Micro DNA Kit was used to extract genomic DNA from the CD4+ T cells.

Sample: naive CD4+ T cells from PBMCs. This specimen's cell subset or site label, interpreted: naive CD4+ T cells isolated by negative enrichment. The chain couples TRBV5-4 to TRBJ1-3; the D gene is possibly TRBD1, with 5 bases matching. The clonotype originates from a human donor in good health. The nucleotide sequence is TGTGCCAGCAGCTTGGGGGGCAGAAGCTCTGGAAACACCATATATTTT. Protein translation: CASSLGGRSSGNTIYF.